This T cell receptor beta chain stems from a study of neurological immune-mediated disorders. TCRdb reprocessed the 5' RACE reads via MiXCR and lists one record per CDR3 protein. The sample includes about 120,000 distinct CDR3 sequences, around 3% of them seen just once. This CDR3 is 15 amino acids long. V was clipped by 3 bases and J by 8 bases; unmatched bases: 10. Germline values: CDR1 SGHTA, CDR2 FQGNSA. Study-level results: The study found no CDR3 amino acid sequences shared by expanded clones across subjects, suggesting private repertoires in all groups.

This clonotype was found many times. The target antigen is unknown. The TCR was taken from a woman aged 25 to 39 with multiple sclerosis. Sequenced sample: PBMCs. The chain carries TRBV7-2 and TRBJ2-3, with 8 bases lining up with TRBD2. CDR3 region: CASSLQIASGGTQYF. The DNA for the CDR3 is TGTGCCAGCAGCTTGCAAATAGCCAGCGGGGGTACGCAGTATTTT. The full variable domain, its missing parts supplied by reference TRBV7-2 and TRBJ2-3, is GAGVSQSPSNKVTEKGKDVELRCDPISGHTALYWYRQSLGQGLEFLIYFQGNSAPDKSGLPSDRFSAERTGGSVSTLTIQRTQQEDSAVYLCASSLQIASGGTQYFGPGTRLTVL.